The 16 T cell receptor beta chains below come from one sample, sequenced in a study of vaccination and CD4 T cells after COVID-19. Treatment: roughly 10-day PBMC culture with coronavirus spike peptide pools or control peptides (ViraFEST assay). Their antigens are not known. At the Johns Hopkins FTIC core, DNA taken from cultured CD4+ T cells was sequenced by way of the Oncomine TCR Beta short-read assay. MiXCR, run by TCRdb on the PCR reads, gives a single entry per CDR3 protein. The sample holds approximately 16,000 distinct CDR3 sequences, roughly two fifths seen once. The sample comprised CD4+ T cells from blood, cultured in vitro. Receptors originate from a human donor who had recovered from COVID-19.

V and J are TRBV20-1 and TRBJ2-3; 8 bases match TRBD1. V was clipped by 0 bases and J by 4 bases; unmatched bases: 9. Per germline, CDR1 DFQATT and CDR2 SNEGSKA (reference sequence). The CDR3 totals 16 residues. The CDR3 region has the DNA TGCAGTGCTAGAGATACCGACAGGGGTAGGGCAGATACGCAGTATTTT. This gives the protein CSARDTDRGRADTQYF.

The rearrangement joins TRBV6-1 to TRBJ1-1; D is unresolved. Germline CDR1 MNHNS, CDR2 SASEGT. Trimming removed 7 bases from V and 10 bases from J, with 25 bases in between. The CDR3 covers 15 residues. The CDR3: CASTPPGPETLRAFF. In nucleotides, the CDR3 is TGTGCCAGCACACCTCCGGGCCCGGAAACACTGAGAGCTTTCTTT.

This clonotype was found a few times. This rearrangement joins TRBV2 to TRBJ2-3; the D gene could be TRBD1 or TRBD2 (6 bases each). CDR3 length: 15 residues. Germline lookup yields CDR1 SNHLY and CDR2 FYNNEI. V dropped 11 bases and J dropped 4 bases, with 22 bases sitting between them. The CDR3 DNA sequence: TGTGCCGGACTACGACAGGAGGTGCGGGCAGATACGCAGTATTTT. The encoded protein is CAGLRQEVRADTQYF.

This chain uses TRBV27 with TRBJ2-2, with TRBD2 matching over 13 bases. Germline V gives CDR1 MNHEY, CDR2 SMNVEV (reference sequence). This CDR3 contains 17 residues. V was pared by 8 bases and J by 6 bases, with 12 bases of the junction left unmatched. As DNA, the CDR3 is TGTGCCAGCTTGGAAATCGGACTAGCGGGAGCTCCCGGGGAGCTGTTTTTT. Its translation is CASLEIGLAGAPGELFF.

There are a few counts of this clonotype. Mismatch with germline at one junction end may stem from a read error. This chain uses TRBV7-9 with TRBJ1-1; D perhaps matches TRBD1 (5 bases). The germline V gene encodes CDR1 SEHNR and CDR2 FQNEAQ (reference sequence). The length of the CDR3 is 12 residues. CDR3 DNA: TGTGCCAGCAGCTTACCCGGGACCGAAAGCCCCTTT. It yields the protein CASSLPGTESPF.

In DNA, the CDR3 is TGTGCCAGCAGTTACACTCCAGACCGTCCAGATACGCAGTATTTT. This codes for CASSYTPDRPDTQYF. This chain connects TRBV6-2 or TRBV6-3 to TRBJ2-3; D gene ambiguous. V dropped 2 bases and J dropped 4 bases, with 13 bases sitting between them. The V gene's germline CDR1 is MNHEY and CDR2 SVGEGT. This CDR3 is 15 amino acids long.

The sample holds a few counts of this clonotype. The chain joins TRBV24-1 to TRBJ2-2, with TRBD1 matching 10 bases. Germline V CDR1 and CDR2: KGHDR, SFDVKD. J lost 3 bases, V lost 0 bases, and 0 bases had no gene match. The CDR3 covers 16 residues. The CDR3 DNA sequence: TGTGCCACCAGTGATTTGGGACAGGGGGACACCGGGGAGCTGTTTTTT. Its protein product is CATSDLGQGDTGELFF.

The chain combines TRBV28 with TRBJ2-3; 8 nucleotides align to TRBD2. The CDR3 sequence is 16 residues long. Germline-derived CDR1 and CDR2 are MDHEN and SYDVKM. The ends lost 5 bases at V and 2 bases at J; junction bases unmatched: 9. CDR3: CASSRLALSTTDTQYF. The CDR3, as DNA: TGTGCCAGCAGTCGACTAGCGCTTAGCACCACAGATACGCAGTATTTT.

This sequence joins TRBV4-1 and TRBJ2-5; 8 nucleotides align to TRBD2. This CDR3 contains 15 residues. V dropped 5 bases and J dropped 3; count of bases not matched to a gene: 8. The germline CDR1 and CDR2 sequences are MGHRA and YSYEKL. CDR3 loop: CASSKPGLGKETQYF. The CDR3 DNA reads TGCGCCAGCAGCAAACCGGGACTAGGAAAAGAGACCCAGTACTTC.

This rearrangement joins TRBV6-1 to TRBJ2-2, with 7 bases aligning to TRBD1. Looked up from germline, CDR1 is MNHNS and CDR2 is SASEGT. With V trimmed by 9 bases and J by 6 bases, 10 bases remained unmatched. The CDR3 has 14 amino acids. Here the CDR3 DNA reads TGTGCCAGTAGGTCACAGGGGTCCGCCGGGGAGCTGTTTTTT. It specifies CASRSQGSAGELFF.

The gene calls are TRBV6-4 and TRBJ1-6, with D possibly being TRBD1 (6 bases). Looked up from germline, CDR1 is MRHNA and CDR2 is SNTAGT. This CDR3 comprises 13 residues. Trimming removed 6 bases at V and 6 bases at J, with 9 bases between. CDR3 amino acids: CASSDRSNSPLHF. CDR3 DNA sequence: TGTGCCAGCAGCGACAGGTCTAATTCACCCCTCCACTTT.

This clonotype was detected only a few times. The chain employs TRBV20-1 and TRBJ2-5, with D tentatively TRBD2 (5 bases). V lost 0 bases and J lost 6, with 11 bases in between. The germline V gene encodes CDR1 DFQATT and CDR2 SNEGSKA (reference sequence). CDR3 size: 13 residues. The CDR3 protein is CSARDPSRKTQYF. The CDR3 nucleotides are TGCAGTGCTAGAGATCCTAGCCGGAAGACCCAGTACTTC.

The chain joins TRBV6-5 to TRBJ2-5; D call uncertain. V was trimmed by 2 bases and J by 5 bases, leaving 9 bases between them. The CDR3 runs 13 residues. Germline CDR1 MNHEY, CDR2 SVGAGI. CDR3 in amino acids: CASSYAYGETQYF. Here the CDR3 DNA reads TGTGCCAGCAGTTACGCCTATGGGGAGACCCAGTACTTC.

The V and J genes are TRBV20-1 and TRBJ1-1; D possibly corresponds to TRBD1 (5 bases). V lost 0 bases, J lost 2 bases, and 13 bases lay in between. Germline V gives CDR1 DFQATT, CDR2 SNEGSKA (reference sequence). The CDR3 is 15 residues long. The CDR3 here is CSARDGGELNTEAFF. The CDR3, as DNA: TGCAGTGCTAGAGATGGGGGGGAGTTAAACACTGAAGCTTTCTTT.

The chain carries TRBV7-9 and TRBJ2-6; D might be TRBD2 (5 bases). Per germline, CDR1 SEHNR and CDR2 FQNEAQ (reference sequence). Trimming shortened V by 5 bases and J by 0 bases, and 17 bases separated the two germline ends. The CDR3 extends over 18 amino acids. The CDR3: CASSPALPGSSGANVLTF. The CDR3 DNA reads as TGTGCCAGCAGCCCCGCCCTTCCTGGGAGCTCTGGGGCCAACGTCCTGACTTTC.

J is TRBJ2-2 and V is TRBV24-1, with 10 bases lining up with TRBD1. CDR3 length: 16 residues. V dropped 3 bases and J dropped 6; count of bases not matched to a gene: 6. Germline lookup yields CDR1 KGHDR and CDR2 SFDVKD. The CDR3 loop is CATSDGDRGWSGELFF. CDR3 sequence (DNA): TGTGCCACCAGTGATGGGGACAGGGGTTGGTCCGGGGAGCTGTTTTTT.